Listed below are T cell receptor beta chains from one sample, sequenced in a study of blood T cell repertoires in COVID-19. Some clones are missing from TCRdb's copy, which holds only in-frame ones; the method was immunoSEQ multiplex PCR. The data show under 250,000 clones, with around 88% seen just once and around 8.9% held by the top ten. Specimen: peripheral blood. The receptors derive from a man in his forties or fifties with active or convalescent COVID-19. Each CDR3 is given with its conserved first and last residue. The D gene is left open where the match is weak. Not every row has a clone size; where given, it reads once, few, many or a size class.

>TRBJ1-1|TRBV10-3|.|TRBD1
TGTGCCACTAAGGACAGGGTGGGCACTGAAGCTTTCTTT
CATKDRVGTEAFF
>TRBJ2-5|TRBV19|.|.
TGTGCCAGTAGTATACGTCCGGGGGAGACCCAGTACTTC
CASSIRPGETQYF
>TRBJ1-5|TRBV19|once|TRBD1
TGTGCCAGTCGCCGAGGGGGCGCGGGCAATCAGCCCCAGCATTTT
CASRRGGAGNQPQHF
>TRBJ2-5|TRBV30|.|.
TGTGCCTGGAGCGGGTATGAGACCCAGTACTTC
CAWSGYETQYF
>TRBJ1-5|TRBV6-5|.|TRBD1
TGTGCCAGCAGTTCGACAGGGGGCAGGGGTCAGCCCCAGCATTTT
CASSSTGGRGQPQHF
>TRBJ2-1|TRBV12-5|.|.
TGTGCTAGTGGTCCTATAGACTACAATGAGCAGTTCTTC
CASGPIDYNEQFF
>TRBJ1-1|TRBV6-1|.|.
TGTGCCAGCAGTGAAGCAGCCGTTCAGGGCCAAGCTTTCTTT
CASSEAAVQGQAFF
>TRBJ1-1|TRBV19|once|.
TGTGCCAGTAGTGCCGCTTTCACAGGGAACACTGAAGCTTTCTTT
CASSAAFTGNTEAFF
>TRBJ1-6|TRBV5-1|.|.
TGCGCCAGCAGCTTGGACAGGGCAAATTCACCCCTCCACTTT
CASSLDRANSPLHF
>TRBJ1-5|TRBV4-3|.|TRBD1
TGCGCCAGCAGCCCCCCTGGGGACAGGGTGGAGGGGGTCAATCAGCCCCAGCATTTT
CASSPPGDRVEGVNQPQHF
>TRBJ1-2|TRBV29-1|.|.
TGCAGCGTTGAAGGGCTGGCAGCTAACTATGGCTACACCTTC
CSVEGLAANYGYTF
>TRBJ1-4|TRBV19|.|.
TGTGCCAGTAGTTCTCGAGGATCAACTAATGAAAAACTGTTTTTT
CASSSRGSTNEKLFF
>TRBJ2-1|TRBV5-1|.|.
TGCGCCAGCAGCTCGAGACGTAGCAGGGGCAGCTCCTACAATGAGCAGTTCTTC
CASSSRRSRGSSYNEQFF
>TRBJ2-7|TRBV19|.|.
TGTGCCAGTAGTAGTGAAGGAGGGTTAGTCCACGAGCAGTACTTC
CASSSEGGLVHEQYF
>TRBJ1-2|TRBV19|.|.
TGTGCCAGTAGCAGCGGGTGGGCCGTTGTTACCTTC
CASSSGWAVVTF
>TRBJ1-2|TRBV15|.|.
TGTGCCACCAGCCCAAGGAAGACAGATGGCTACACCTTC
CATSPRKTDGYTF
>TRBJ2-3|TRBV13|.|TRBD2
TGTGCCAGCAGCTTTTTCTCTGGCGGGGGGAGGACAGATACGCAGTATTTT
CASSFFSGGGRTDTQYF
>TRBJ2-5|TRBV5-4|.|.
TGTGCCAGCAGCCGCCCGGACATCCAAGAGACCCAGTACTTC
CASSRPDIQETQYF
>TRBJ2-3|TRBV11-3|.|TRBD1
TGTGCCAGCAGCCCCCCGAGGGACAGGGGGCAAGATACGCAGTATTTT
CASSPPRDRGQDTQYF
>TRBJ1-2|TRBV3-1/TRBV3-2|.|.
TGTGCCAGCAGCCAAGTCGAGGCGAGAGGCTACACCTTC
CASSQVEARGYTF
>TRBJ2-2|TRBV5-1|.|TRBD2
TGCGCCAGCAGCACCCTAGCGGGGGGATCGAACACCGGGGAGCTGTTTTTT
CASSTLAGGSNTGELFF
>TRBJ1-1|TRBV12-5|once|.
TGTGCTAGTGGTTTGGTACTCTCCCGGACGGGAGGGAACACTGAAGCTTTCTTT
CASGLVLSRTGGNTEAFF
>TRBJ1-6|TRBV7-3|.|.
TGTGCCAGCGGAACGGGAAGGGATAATTCACCCCTCCACTTT
CASGTGRDNSPLHF
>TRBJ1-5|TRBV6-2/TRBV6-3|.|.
TGTGCCAGCAGTTACGTCCGAGAGGATCAGCCCCAGCATTTT
CASSYVREDQPQHF
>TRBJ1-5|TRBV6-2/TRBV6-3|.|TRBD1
TGTGCCAGCAGTAGCGGACAGGGTTGGGTCCATCAGCCCCAGCATTTT
CASSSGQGWVHQPQHF
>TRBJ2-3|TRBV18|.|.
TGTGCCAGCTCCCCGACTAGTATAAGAGATACGCAGTATTTT
CASSPTSIRDTQYF
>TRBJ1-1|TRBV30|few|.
TGTGCCTGGAAAGGTAGCCTCCCTGAAGCTTTCTTT
CAWKGSLPEAFF
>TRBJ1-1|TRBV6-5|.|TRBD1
TGTGCCAGCCCCTACGGCGGGACAGTTGTCACTGAAGCTTTCTTT
CASPYGGTVVTEAFF
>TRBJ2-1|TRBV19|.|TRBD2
TGTGCCAGCTGGACTAGCGGGGGGGCCGGTCACAATGAGCAGTTCTTC
CASWTSGGAGHNEQFF
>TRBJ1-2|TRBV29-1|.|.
TGCAGCGTTGAACAGGGGCCCAACTATGGCTACACCTTC
CSVEQGPNYGYTF
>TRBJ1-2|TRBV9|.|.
TGTGCCAGCAGCGTAGCGACCGGGAGGAGCTATGGCTACACCTTC
CASSVATGRSYGYTF
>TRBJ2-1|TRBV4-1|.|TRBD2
TGCGCCAGCAGCCAGCTAGCGGACTCCTACAATGAGCAGTTCTTC
CASSQLADSYNEQFF
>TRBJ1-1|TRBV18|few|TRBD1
TGTGCCAGCTCACCGAGCGCAGGGGGCACTGAAGCTTTCTTT
CASSPSAGGTEAFF
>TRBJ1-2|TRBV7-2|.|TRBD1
TGTGCCAGTCAGCGGACAGGTCTTCCCTATGGCTACACCTTC
CASQRTGLPYGYTF
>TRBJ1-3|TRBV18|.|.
TGTGCCAGCTCACCACGTAACAGACCTGTCGCACCCTCTGGAAACACCATATATTTT
CASSPRNRPVAPSGNTIYF
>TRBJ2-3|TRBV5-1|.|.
TGCGCCAGCAGTCTCACGGGGAGTACCTCAGATACGCAGTATTTT
CASSLTGSTSDTQYF
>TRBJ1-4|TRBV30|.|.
TGTGCCTGGAGTAAGGGGTTTGCAACTAATGAAAAACTGTTTTTT
CAWSKGFATNEKLFF
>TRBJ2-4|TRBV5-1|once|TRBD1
TGCGCCAGCAGCAGTGGACAGGGGTCAGCCAAAAACATTCAGTACTTC
CASSSGQGSAKNIQYF
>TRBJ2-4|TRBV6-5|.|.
TGTGCCAGCGCGGGGCTGGAGGCCAAAAACATTCAGTACTTC
CASAGLEAKNIQYF
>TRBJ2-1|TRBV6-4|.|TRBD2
TGTGCCAGCAGTGACGGGACTAGCCACAATGAGCAGTTCTTC
CASSDGTSHNEQFF